Listed here are 17 T cell receptor beta chains from one sample, sequenced in a study of metastatic and nonmetastatic thyroid tumors. There were no patients who had received any treatment before thyroid surgery. TCRdb re-called clones via MiXCR from the PCR reads. The table lists over 10,000 clones, around 33% of them singletons. Specimen: tumor tissue. The source is a male donor with papillary thyroid cancer or a benign thyroid nodule (not recorded which). Some clones in this sample may be carry-over from other donors' samples.

The rearrangement uses TRBV9 and TRBJ2-1; D possibly corresponds to TRBD2 (6 bases). The CDR3 is 16 amino acids. V was shortened by 0 bases and J by 0 bases, with 10 bases between the two germline ends. Germline V gene lookup returns CDR1 SGDLS and CDR2 YYNGEE. Written as DNA, the CDR3 is TGTGCCAGCAGCGTAGGGGGGGAAAGCTCCTACAATGAGCAGTTCTTC. Translating gives CASSVGGESSYNEQFF.

This clone was seen a handful of times. This sequence joins TRBV12-3 or TRBV12-4 and TRBJ1-2, with no clear D. The V gene lost 3 bases and the J gene lost 1 base, with 6 bases spanning the gap. The CDR3 runs 13 residues. Written as DNA, the CDR3 is TGTGCCAGCAGTTTGGACGGTAACTATGGCTACACCTTC. It encodes CASSLDGNYGYTF.

This clone was observed a handful of times. The rearrangement links TRBV6-2 or TRBV6-3 to TRBJ2-2; a possible D gene is TRBD1 (5 bases). The germline CDR1 and CDR2 sequences are MNHEY and SVGEGT. Trimming took off 5 bases at V and 3 bases at J, with 13 bases between the two ends. The CDR3 is made up of 15 amino acids. Here the CDR3 DNA reads TGTGCCAGCAGTATTCTCGACAGCGACACCGGGGAGCTGTTTTTT. This codes for CASSILDSDTGELFF.

The rearrangement uses TRBV5-1 and TRBJ1-2; D may be TRBD1 (5 bases). The V gene lost 4 bases and the J gene lost 5 bases, with 18 bases spanning the gap. CDR3 length equals 15 residues. Germline values: CDR1 SGHRS, CDR2 YFSETQ. DNA of the CDR3: TGCGCCAGCAGCCCGGGACGTAATTACGGGTATGGCTACACCTTC. Its protein product is CASSPGRNYGYGYTF.

The chain employs TRBV24-1 and TRBJ2-1, with D tentatively TRBD2 (5 bases). Germline values: CDR1 KGHDR, CDR2 SFDVKD. The length of the CDR3 is 14 residues. V was trimmed by 5 bases and J by 5 bases, leaving 12 bases between them. The CDR3 nucleotides are TGTGCCACCAGTGGTTCAAGCGGTAACAATGAGCAGTTCTTC. It encodes CATSGSSGNNEQFF.

This clone is classed as medium-sized (0.01 to 0.1%). The CDR3 sequence: CASSSSKGEQFF. The CDR3 nucleotides are TGTGCCAGCAGCTCCAGTAAGGGTGAGCAGTTCTTC. This sequence joins TRBV7-9 and TRBJ2-1; D call uncertain. The V and J ends lost 4 bases and 9 bases respectively, with 10 bases between them. Germline assignment: CDR1 SEHNR and CDR2 FQNEAQ (reference sequence). This CDR3 is built from 12 residues.

This clone is medium-sized. The chain couples TRBV6-1 to TRBJ2-1; weak D call: TRBD1 (5 bases). The V end was cut by 4 bases, the J end by 8 bases, with 24 bases between. This CDR3 is built from 17 residues. Per germline, CDR1 MNHNS and CDR2 SASEGT. The CDR3 DNA is TGTGCCAGCAGTGCACAAACCCAGGGCGGTCAGTTCGATGAGCAGTTCTTC. It is translated as CASSAQTQGGQFDEQFF.

On this clone itself: A much larger clone lies one base from this, so it may be a read error. V is TRBV6-1 and J is TRBJ2-6; D remains unclear. The V gene's germline CDR1 is MNHNS and CDR2 SASEGT. V was shortened by 3 bases and J by 1 base, with 4 bases between the two germline ends. The CDR3 loop spans 14 amino acids. CDR3 residues: CASSDMSGANVLTF. In DNA form, the CDR3 reads TGTGCCAGCAGTGACATGTCTGGGGCCAACGTCCTGACTTTC.

This clone is labeled medium-sized. Its ends do not fully match the called genes, so a read error is possible. The genes are TRBV28 and TRBJ2-3; no firm D call. The V gene's germline CDR1 is MDHEN and CDR2 SYDVKM. The CDR3 contains 18 residues. CDR3 DNA sequence: TGTACCAGCAGTTTGGGATTTGGTCGGGTAAAGGGCACAGATACGCAGTATTTT. It is translated as CTSSLGFGRVKGTDTQYF.

This clone is categorized as medium-sized (0.01 to 0.1%). Here the CDR3 reads CSARDLQGPNYEQYF. The CDR3 region has the DNA TGCAGTGCTAGAGATCTTCAGGGGCCAAATTACGAGCAGTACTTC. The chain employs TRBV20-1 and TRBJ2-7; D is perhaps TRBD1 (6 bases). V was pared by 0 bases and J by 4 bases, with 16 bases between. The V gene's germline CDR1 is DFQATT and CDR2 SNEGSKA (reference sequence). There are 15 residues in the CDR3.

The V and J genes are TRBV20-1 and TRBJ1-2; D gene unclear. In germline, CDR1 is DFQATT, CDR2 SNEGSKA (reference sequence). This CDR3 contains 12 residues. Deletions cut 4 bases from V and 4 bases from J, with 10 bases between. This CDR3 is CSAKVRIYGYTF. The CDR3 coding sequence is TGCAGTGCTAAGGTCCGGATCTATGGCTACACCTTC.

This clone has only a few counts. V usage is TRBV11-2 and J usage is TRBJ2-7; 9 bases line up with TRBD2. J was trimmed by 5 bases and V by 5 bases; bases with no gene match: 13. Per germline, CDR1 SGHAT and CDR2 FQNNGV. This CDR3 contains 16 residues. CDR3 sequence (DNA): TGTGCCAGCAGCCCAGTTGCAGGACTAGCGTTTCACGAGCAGTACTTC. Amino acid sequence: CASSPVAGLAFHEQYF. Using reference TRBV11-2 and TRBJ2-7 for the parts outside the CDR3, the full variable domain is EAGVAQSPRYKIIEKRQSVAFWCNPISGHATLYWYQQILGQGPKLLIQFQNNGVVDDSQLPKDRFSAERLKGVDSTLKIQPAKLEDSAVYLCASSPVAGLAFHEQYFGPGTRLTVT.

This clone is classed as medium-sized. The chain is built from TRBV5-1 and TRBJ2-3, with 7 bases lining up with TRBD2. CDR1 is SGHRS, CDR2 YFSETQ, per germline. J lost 2 bases, V lost 3 bases, and 3 bases had no gene match. The CDR3 is made up of 14 amino acids. The CDR3 region is CASSSGLHTDTQYF. The CDR3 DNA reads as TGCGCCAGCAGCTCGGGACTACACACAGATACGCAGTATTTT.

V gene TRBV9 combines with J gene TRBJ2-3; possibly TRBD2 for D (6 bases). With 0 bases removed from V and 3 bases from J, the gap between germline ends came to 14 bases. The V gene's germline CDR1 is SGDLS and CDR2 YYNGEE. The CDR3 runs 16 residues. Here the CDR3 reads CASSVEYGRGTDTQYF. CDR3 in DNA: TGTGCCAGCAGCGTAGAATACGGGAGAGGAACAGATACGCAGTATTTT.

Turning to this clone: The junction departs from germline at one end; a sequencing error may be responsible. This chain uses TRBV7-2 with TRBJ2-5, with D possibly TRBD1 on 6 matching bases. The CDR3 runs to 15 residues. Looked up from germline, CDR1 is SGHTA and CDR2 is FQGNSA. In DNA, the CDR3 is TGTGCCCGCAGCCCCGGGGACATCTTACAAGAGACCCAGTACTTC. Translated, it gives CARSPGDILQETQYF. The entire variable domain, with the rest obtained from reference TRBV7-2 and TRBJ2-5, is as follows: GAGVSQSPSNKVTEKGKDVELRCDPISGHTALYWYRQSLGQGLEFLIYFQGNSAPDKSGLPSDRFSAERTGGSVSTLTIQRTQQEDSAVYLCARSPGDILQETQYFGPGTRLLVL.

This clone occurred a few times. This chain connects TRBV10-3 to TRBJ2-7; 7 bases fit TRBD1. The V and J ends lost 11 bases and 7 bases, in that order; junction bases with no gene match: 11. Germline loops: CDR1 ENHRY, CDR2 SYGVKD. The CDR3 consists of 12 residues. The CDR3 loop reads CASTGTVLEQYF. CDR3 nucleotide sequence: TGTGCCTCGACAGGGACAGTTCTAGAGCAGTACTTC.

The CDR3: CSAPPRGRARETQYF. CDR3 sequence (DNA): TGCAGTGCTCCCCCCCGCGGGAGGGCCCGAGAGACCCAGTACTTC. This chain connects TRBV20-1 to TRBJ2-5, with 9 bases fitting TRBD2. CDR1 is DFQATT, CDR2 SNEGSKA, per germline (reference sequence). V lost 5 bases and J lost 4; bases outside the gene matches: 11. The CDR3 sequence is 15 residues long.